Each of the 29 T cell receptor beta chains below was sequenced from the same sample in a study of cytomegalovirus exposure and HLA in healthy donors. The PCR was carried out with 60 Vbeta primers and 13 Jbeta primers. Here immunoSEQ multiplex PCR was the method, and the copy in TCRdb shows in-frame clones only, minus some. The sample holds 110,000 or so clones, 65% to 75% seen once. The sample comprised PBMCs. The receptors shown here come from a woman in her forties in good health and CMV-seropositive.

The J gene is TRBJ2-7, the V gene TRBV5-1; D is ambiguous. In germline, CDR1 is SGHRS, CDR2 YFSETQ. This CDR3 contains 12 residues. V was trimmed by 1 base and J by 4 bases, leaving 6 bases between them. The CDR3 DNA sequence: TGCGCCAGCAGCTTGTACGGTTACGAGCAGTACTTC. It is translated as CASSLYGYEQYF.

J is TRBJ1-5 and V is TRBV19; weak D call: TRBD1 (6 bases). The V end lost 0 bases, the J end lost 3 bases, and 21 bases lay between the germline ends. From germline, CDR1 is LNHDA and CDR2 SQIVND (reference sequence). This CDR3 spans 19 amino acids. The CDR3 DNA is TGTGCCAGTAGTATAGATCAGTACAGGGTAGGGGACGACAATCAGCCCCAGCATTTT. It yields the protein CASSIDQYRVGDDNQPQHF.

In its sample, this clone was seen many times. This chain joins TRBV5-6 and TRBJ2-7, with 8 bases identical to TRBD1. J lost 3 bases, V lost 0 bases, and 8 bases had no gene match. This CDR3 has 16 amino acids. The germline V gene encodes CDR1 SGHDT and CDR2 YYEEEE. The CDR3, as DNA: TGTGCCAGCAGCTTGGAGCTGGGACAGGCGTACTACGAGCAGTACTTC. Translation gives CASSLELGQAYYEQYF.

The rearrangement joins TRBV11-2 to TRBJ2-7, with D possibly being TRBD1 (6 bases). The CDR3 is 14 residues long. CDR1 and CDR2 (germline): SGHAT, FQNNGV. V lost 5 bases and J lost 6, with 17 bases in between. CDR3 in amino acids: CASSPAQGVGEQYF. The CDR3 DNA reads TGTGCCAGCAGCCCTGCACAGGGTGTGGGCGAGCAGTACTTC. The full variable domain, in which reference TRBV11-2 and TRBJ2-7 provide the parts outside the CDR3, is EAGVAQSPRYKIIEKRQSVAFWCNPISGHATLYWYQQILGQGPKLLIQFQNNGVVDDSQLPKDRFSAERLKGVDSTLKIQPAKLEDSAVYLCASSPAQGVGEQYFGPGTRLTVT.

The V gene is TRBV6-5, the J gene TRBJ2-7; D perhaps matches TRBD2 (5 bases). The CDR3 is 13 amino acids. CDR1 MNHEY and CDR2 SVGAGI come from the germline V gene. Trimming took off 2 bases at V and 7 bases at J, with 12 bases between the two ends. CDR3 protein: CASSYRDHREQYF. The CDR3 region has the DNA TGTGCCAGCAGTTACCGGGATCACCGTGAGCAGTACTTC.

CDR3 sequence reads: CASTQTTNEKLFF. The CDR3 DNA reads as TGTGCCAGCACACAGACAACTAATGAAAAACTGTTTTTT. This chain connects TRBV7-2 to TRBJ1-4, with unresolved D. The germline V gene has CDR1 SGHTA and CDR2 FQGNSA. V lost 7 bases to trimming and J lost 0 bases, with 6 bases between them. The CDR3 is 13 amino acids.

The chain recombines TRBV2 with TRBJ1-1, with D possibly being TRBD1 (5 bases). V was clipped by 0 bases and J by 7 bases, with 9 bases between them. CDR1 is SNHLY and CDR2 is FYNNEI in the germline V gene. The CDR3 sequence is 13 residues long. The CDR3: CASSEARQIEAFF. The CDR3 nucleotides are TGTGCCAGCAGTGAAGCGCGACAGATTGAAGCTTTCTTT.

V usage is TRBV18 and J usage is TRBJ2-7, with 9 bases that match TRBD1. The CDR3 loop spans 14 amino acids. CDR1 and CDR2 from the germline V gene are KGHSH and LQKENI. The V and J ends lost 1 base and 7 bases, in that order; junction bases with no gene match: 5. CDR3 sequence reads: CASSPLKTGGEQYF. The CDR3 DNA is TGTGCCAGCTCACCACTTAAGACAGGGGGGGAGCAGTACTTC.

The CDR3 coding sequence is TGTGCCAGCAGTTTAATCCGGACTATCTCCTACGAGCAGTACTTC. It encodes CASSLIRTISYEQYF. The J gene is TRBJ2-7, the V gene TRBV28; tentative D call: TRBD2 (6 bases). The germline gives CDR1 MDHEN, CDR2 SYDVKM. V was cut by 2 bases and J by 0 bases, with 11 bases left in between. The CDR3 is 15 amino acids. Full variable domain (outside the CDR3, taken from reference TRBV28 and TRBJ2-7): DVKVTQSSRYLVKRTGEKVFLECVQDMDHENMFWYRQDPGLGLRLIYFSYDVKMKEKGDIPEGYSVSREKKERFSLILESASTNQTSMYLCASSLIRTISYEQYFGPGTRLTVT.

The chain has TRBV5-1 and TRBJ1-2, with 7 bases aligning to TRBD1. This CDR3 spans 15 amino acids. With V trimmed by 4 bases and J by 1 base, 7 bases remained unmatched. Germline assignment: CDR1 SGHRS and CDR2 YFSETQ. The CDR3 DNA reads TGCGCCAGCAGCACCCAGGGGGTGGATAACTATGGCTACACCTTC. Translated, it gives CASSTQGVDNYGYTF.

This clone was observed a few times. V and J are TRBV7-9 and TRBJ1-4, with 8 nucleotides matching TRBD1. The V segment lost 4 bases and the J segment 8 bases; nucleotides outside the gene matches: 9. Germline loops: CDR1 SEHNR, CDR2 FQNEAQ (reference sequence). The length of the CDR3 is 15 residues. The CDR3 DNA reads TGTGCCAGCAGCTCACCGACAGGGGAGAGAGAAAAACTGTTTTTT. It yields the protein CASSSPTGEREKLFF.

The rearrangement links TRBV7-2 to TRBJ2-3; D possibly corresponds to TRBD2 (5 bases). The CDR3 runs 16 residues. CDR1 is SGHTA and CDR2 is FQGNSA in the germline V gene. V lost 2 bases and J lost 2, with 14 bases in between. The CDR3 nucleotides are TGTGCCAGCAGCTTAAGAGGCCTAGCCGACACAGATACGCAGTATTTT. The encoded protein is CASSLRGLADTDTQYF.

The CDR3 sequence: CASSLAGSAQETQYF. For the CDR3, the DNA is TGCGCCAGCAGCTTGGCCGGGAGTGCACAAGAGACCCAGTACTTC. The chain combines TRBV5-1 with TRBJ2-5; a possible D gene is TRBD2 (6 bases). Trimming took off 0 bases at V and 2 bases at J, with 11 bases between the two ends. The germline gives CDR1 SGHRS, CDR2 YFSETQ. This CDR3 spans 15 amino acids.

This clone was observed a handful of times. This chain uses TRBV11-2 with TRBJ2-1; tentative D call: TRBD2 (6 bases). V lost 5 bases and J lost 10, with 9 bases in between. CDR3 length equals 11 residues. Germline CDR1 reads SGHAT; CDR2 reads FQNNGV. The CDR3 protein is CASSPSVEQFF. CDR3 DNA: TGTGCCAGCAGCCCTAGCGTGGAGCAGTTCTTC.

This chain joins TRBV19 and TRBJ1-5; 7 nucleotides line up with TRBD1. Germline CDR1 reads LNHDA; CDR2 reads SQIVND (reference sequence). The CDR3 runs to 15 residues. Germline trimming cut 3 bases from V and 3 bases from J; bases unmatched to any gene: 5. The CDR3 region is CASSILDRINQPQHF. In nucleotides, the CDR3 is TGTGCCAGTAGTATTTTGGACAGGATCAATCAGCCCCAGCATTTT. The full variable domain, rest sourced from reference TRBV19 and TRBJ1-5, is DGGITQSPKYLFRKEGQNVTLSCEQNLNHDAMYWYRQDPGQGLRLIYYSQIVNDFQKGDIAEGYSVSREKKESFPLTVTSAQKNPTAFYLCASSILDRINQPQHFGDGTRLSIL.

V and J are TRBV5-1 and TRBJ2-2; TRBD1 aligns across 7 bases. The CDR3 covers 15 residues. The V and J ends lost 0 bases and 5 bases, in that order; junction bases with no gene match: 4. Germline V gene lookup returns CDR1 SGHRS and CDR2 YFSETQ. The CDR3 DNA sequence: TGCGCCAGCAGCTTGGCGGGACAGTCTACCGGGGAGCTGTTTTTT. Protein: CASSLAGQSTGELFF.

The rearrangement uses TRBV7-2 and TRBJ2-7; 9 bases map to TRBD1. The trim removed 3 bases at V and 7 bases at J, leaving 10 bases unmatched. Germline V gene sequence: CDR1 SGHTA, CDR2 FQGNSA. This CDR3 has 15 amino acids. The CDR3 sequence is CASSFNPGTGSEQYF. For the CDR3, the DNA is TGTGCCAGCAGCTTTAACCCCGGGACAGGGAGTGAGCAGTACTTC.

The V and J genes are TRBV6-1 and TRBJ1-3; D is perhaps TRBD1 (5 bases). V lost 6 bases and J lost 0, with 9 bases in between. Germline CDR1 and CDR2: MNHNS and SASEGT. This CDR3 region has 14 residues. The CDR3 bases are TGTGCCAGCAGGATCCAGGGCTCTGGAAACACCATATATTTT. This translates into CASRIQGSGNTIYF.

The gene calls are TRBV7-3 and TRBJ2-7; 10 bases line up with TRBD2. The V and J ends lost 5 bases and 2 bases, in that order; junction bases with no gene match: 3. Per germline, CDR1 SGHTA and CDR2 FQGTGA. The CDR3 is made up of 14 amino acids. Here the CDR3 reads CASSEAGGPYEQYF. The CDR3 region has the DNA TGTGCCAGCAGCGAAGCGGGAGGGCCCTACGAGCAGTACTTC. The full variable domain, in which reference TRBV7-3 and TRBJ2-7 provide the parts outside the CDR3, is GAGVSQTPSNKVTEKGKYVELRCDPISGHTALYWYRQSLGQGPEFLIYFQGTGAADDSGLPNDRFFAVRPEGSVSTLKIQRTERGDSAVYLCASSEAGGPYEQYFGPGTRLTVT.

The V gene is TRBV11-2, the J gene TRBJ2-7, with D possibly matching TRBD1 (5 bases). From germline, CDR1 is SGHAT and CDR2 FQNNGV. This CDR3 is built from 13 residues. The ends were cut back, 0 bases at V and 2 bases at J, with 5 bases in the middle. In DNA, the CDR3 is TGTGCCAGCAGCTTAGAGGGGCCCTACGAGCAGTACTTC. It yields the protein CASSLEGPYEQYF.

This clone was counted only a few times. The chain combines TRBV7-9 with TRBJ2-3; tentatively, D is TRBD2 (6 bases). Germline V CDR1 and CDR2: SEHNR, FQNEAQ (reference sequence). The CDR3 consists of 18 residues. Trimming cost V 5 bases and J 3 bases, with 24 bases left between them. As DNA, the CDR3 is TGTGCCAGCAGCATCAGGCGGATGAGGGCGGGGAGGACAGATACGCAGTATTTT. Protein: CASSIRRMRAGRTDTQYF.

V usage is TRBV7-3 and J usage is TRBJ2-7; 9 bases match TRBD1. CDR1 is SGHTA, CDR2 FQGTGA, per germline. There are 13 residues in the CDR3. V was pared by 5 bases and J by 5 bases, with 4 bases of the junction left unmatched. The CDR3 reads CASSPWTGDEQYF. For the CDR3, the DNA is TGTGCCAGCAGCCCCTGGACAGGGGACGAGCAGTACTTC.

This clone was seen just once. The J gene is TRBJ1-5, the V gene TRBV19, with 7 bases aligning to TRBD1. This CDR3 is built from 15 residues. Trimming took 7 bases from V and 0 from J; bases not matched to a gene: 6. Looked up from germline, CDR1 is LNHDA and CDR2 is SQIVND (reference sequence). CDR3 protein: CASIPGQYSNQPQHF. In DNA form, the CDR3 reads TGTGCCAGTATCCCGGGACAGTATAGCAATCAGCCCCAGCATTTT.

In its sample, this clone was seen once. The rearrangement joins TRBV18 to TRBJ2-1; D perhaps matches TRBD1 (6 bases). V lost 1 base to trimming and J lost 4 bases, with 11 bases between them. This CDR3 is 15 amino acids long. Germline CDR1 and CDR2: KGHSH and LQKENI. CDR3 coding DNA: TGTGCCAGCTCACCACAGGGGGTGGGTTACAATGAGCAGTTCTTC. Residues: CASSPQGVGYNEQFF.

This chain uses TRBV2 with TRBJ2-3; 8 bases match TRBD1. CDR3 size: 14 residues. CDR1 SNHLY and CDR2 FYNNEI come from the germline V gene. Trimming cost V 4 bases and J 6 bases; bases outside gene matches: 6. This CDR3 is CASSGQGASDTQYF. The CDR3 bases are TGTGCCAGCAGTGGCCAGGGGGCATCGGATACGCAGTATTTT.

On this clone: The sample has other DNA sequences that encode this CDR3 too. The chain recombines TRBV19 with TRBJ1-6, with D unresolved. CDR3 size: 13 residues. The germline CDR1 and CDR2 sequences are LNHDA and SQIVND (reference sequence). Trimming removed 2 bases from V and 6 bases from J, with 5 bases in between. CDR3 protein: CASSISVNSPLHF. CDR3 DNA: TGTGCCAGTAGTATATCTGTTAATTCACCCCTCCACTTT.

This clone was seen a single time. The CDR3 spells CASGRGPGELFF. As DNA, the CDR3 is TGTGCCTCCGGGAGGGGCCCCGGGGAGCTGTTTTTT. The genes are TRBV2 and TRBJ2-2, with 8 nucleotides matching TRBD2. Germline CDR1 and CDR2: SNHLY and FYNNEI. The trim removed 11 bases at V and 6 bases at J, leaving 5 bases unmatched. This CDR3 has 12 residues.

This sequence joins TRBV19 and TRBJ2-7; TRBD2 matches at 10 bases. Germline V lookup: CDR1 LNHDA, CDR2 SQIVND (reference sequence). The junction had 1 base not matched to a gene; V was cut back by 1 base and J by 1 base. This CDR3 has 15 residues. CDR3 nucleotide sequence: TGTGCCAGTAGTATAGCAGCGGGAGGGTCCTACGAGCAGTACTTC. Protein product: CASSIAAGGSYEQYF.

The chain carries TRBV18 and TRBJ2-3, with 10 bases lining up with TRBD2. V shed 6 bases and J 5 bases; nucleotides not matched to a gene: 5. CDR1 and CDR2 from the germline V gene are KGHSH and LQKENI. The CDR3 has 14 residues. The CDR3 spells CASSIAGGLDTQYF. The DNA for the CDR3 is TGTGCCAGCTCCATAGCGGGAGGTCTAGATACGCAGTATTTT.